The clone carrying this TCR beta chain was seen once. Its antigen is still unknown. These data are taken from a study of T cell responses to AZD1222 COVID-19 vaccine. The CDR3 sequence is 15 residues long. Trimming took 5 bases from V and 0 from J, leaving 11 bases between them. Germline V CDR1 and CDR2: SGHTA, FQGNSA. Overall study results and limits: Baseline seropositives among AZD1222 recipients totaled only 5 or 6. A reported finding is that nearly half of spike-specific TCRs target unmutated variant regions.

Sequenced by immunoSEQ multiplex PCR; TCRdb stores in-frame clones only, minus some. Of 13,000 to 15,000 clones in the sample, about 84% were seen once. The sample here was peripheral blood, taken 28 days after the second AZD1222 dose. J is TRBJ2-1 and V is TRBV7-2; D is ambiguous. The clonotype was recovered from an adult who received the AZD1222 COVID-19 vaccine. The CDR3 spells CASSLTQSSYNEQFF. CDR3 in DNA: TGTGCCAGCAGCCTGACTCAGAGCTCCTACAATGAGCAGTTCTTC.